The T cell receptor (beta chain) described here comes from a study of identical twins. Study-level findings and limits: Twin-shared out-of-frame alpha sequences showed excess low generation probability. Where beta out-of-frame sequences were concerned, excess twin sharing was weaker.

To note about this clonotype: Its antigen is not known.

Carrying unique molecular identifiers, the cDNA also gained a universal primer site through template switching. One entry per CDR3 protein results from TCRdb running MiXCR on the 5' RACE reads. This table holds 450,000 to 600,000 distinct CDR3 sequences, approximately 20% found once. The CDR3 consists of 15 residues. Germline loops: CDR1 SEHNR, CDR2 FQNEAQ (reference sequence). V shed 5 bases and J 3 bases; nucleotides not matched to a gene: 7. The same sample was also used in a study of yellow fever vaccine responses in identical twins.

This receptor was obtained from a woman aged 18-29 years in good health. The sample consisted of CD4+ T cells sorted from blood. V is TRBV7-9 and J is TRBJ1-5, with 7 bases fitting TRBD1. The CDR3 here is CASSLGTAVNQPQHF. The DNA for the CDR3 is TGTGCCAGCAGCCTAGGGACAGCAGTCAATCAGCCCCAGCATTTT.